The text below deals with one T cell receptor beta chain. The CDR3 length is 16 residues. CDR1 and CDR2 from the germline V gene are MNHEY and SMNVEV (reference sequence). With 5 bases removed from V and 0 bases from J, the gap between germline ends came to 14 bases. The sample comes from a study of somatic mutations in cytotoxic T cells in rheumatoid arthritis. Sequencing used immunoSEQ multiplex PCR; TCRdb keeps in-frame clones, though not all of them. The profile shows around 20,000 clones, 65% to 70% of them singletons. The sample comprised CD8+ T cells sorted from blood. The TCR sequence derives from an adult with rheumatoid arthritis. V usage is TRBV27 and J usage is TRBJ1-5; weak D call: TRBD1 (6 bases). CDR3 amino acids: CASSPSRGYSNQPQHF. The CDR3 DNA reads TGTGCCAGCAGTCCTTCCAGGGGCTATAGCAATCAGCCCCAGCATTTT.